This T cell receptor beta chain was recovered during a study of OX40 agonist ivuxolimab in advanced cancers. Generated by immunoSEQ multiplex PCR, the TCRdb table keeps only in-frame clones and is missing some. The data show about 77,000 clones, over 75% seen once. The CDR3 contains 14 residues. From germline, CDR1 is SEHNR and CDR2 FQNEAQ (reference sequence). Trimming took 8 bases from V and 4 from J, leaving 17 bases between them. This rearrangement joins TRBV7-9 to TRBJ1-2; tentative D call: TRBD1 (5 bases). The sequence was collected from an adult with an advanced solid tumor such as melanoma, head and neck, liver or kidney cancer. The sequences come from CD4+ or CD8+ T cells sorted from blood, collected in a trial of the OX40 agonist ivuxolimab. CDR3 region: CASGRDRSIYGYTF. The CDR3 DNA sequence: TGTGCCAGCGGCCGGGACCGAAGCATCTATGGCTACACCTTC.